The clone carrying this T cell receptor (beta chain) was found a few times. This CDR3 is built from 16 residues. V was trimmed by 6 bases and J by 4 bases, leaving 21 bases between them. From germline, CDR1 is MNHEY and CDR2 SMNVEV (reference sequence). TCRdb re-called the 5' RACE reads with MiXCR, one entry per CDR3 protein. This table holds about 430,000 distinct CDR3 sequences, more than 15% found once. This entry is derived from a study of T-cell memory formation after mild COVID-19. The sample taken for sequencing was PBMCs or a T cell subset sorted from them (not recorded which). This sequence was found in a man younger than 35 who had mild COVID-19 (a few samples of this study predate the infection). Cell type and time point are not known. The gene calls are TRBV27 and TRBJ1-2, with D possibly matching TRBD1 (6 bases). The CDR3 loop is CASSLAMGGAAYGYTF. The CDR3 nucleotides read TGTGCCAGCAGCCTTGCCATGGGGGGGGCCGCCTATGGCTACACCTTC.